The clone carrying this T cell receptor beta chain was counted a few times. Its antigen is unidentified. The germline V gene encodes CDR1 LNHNV and CDR2 YYDKDF (reference sequence). This CDR3 contains 15 residues. V lost 2 bases and J lost 9, with 17 bases in between. There were only healthy Caucasians among the donors. cDNA carried unique molecular identifiers, and a universal primer site was added by template switching. TCRdb re-called the 5' RACE reads with MiXCR, one entry per CDR3 protein. The table records 450,000 to 650,000 distinct CDR3 sequences, just under 10% of them present only once. This entry comes from a study of identical twins. Study-wide results and caveats: A lower insertion count was a feature of abundant cord blood beta clonotypes, with no such feature in memory repertoires.

The sample also formed part of further work on yellow fever vaccine responses in identical twins. That study adds: Twins' vaccine T cell responses reportedly seemed partly convergent and partly personalized.

Sequencing was carried out using PBMCs. The source of this sequence is a woman younger than 35 in good health. The V call is TRBV15, the J call TRBJ2-1; the D is unclear. CDR3 in amino acids: CATSRSVGRALEQFF. The CDR3 DNA follows: TGTGCCACCAGCAGATCTGTTGGTAGGGCCCTTGAGCAGTTCTTC.